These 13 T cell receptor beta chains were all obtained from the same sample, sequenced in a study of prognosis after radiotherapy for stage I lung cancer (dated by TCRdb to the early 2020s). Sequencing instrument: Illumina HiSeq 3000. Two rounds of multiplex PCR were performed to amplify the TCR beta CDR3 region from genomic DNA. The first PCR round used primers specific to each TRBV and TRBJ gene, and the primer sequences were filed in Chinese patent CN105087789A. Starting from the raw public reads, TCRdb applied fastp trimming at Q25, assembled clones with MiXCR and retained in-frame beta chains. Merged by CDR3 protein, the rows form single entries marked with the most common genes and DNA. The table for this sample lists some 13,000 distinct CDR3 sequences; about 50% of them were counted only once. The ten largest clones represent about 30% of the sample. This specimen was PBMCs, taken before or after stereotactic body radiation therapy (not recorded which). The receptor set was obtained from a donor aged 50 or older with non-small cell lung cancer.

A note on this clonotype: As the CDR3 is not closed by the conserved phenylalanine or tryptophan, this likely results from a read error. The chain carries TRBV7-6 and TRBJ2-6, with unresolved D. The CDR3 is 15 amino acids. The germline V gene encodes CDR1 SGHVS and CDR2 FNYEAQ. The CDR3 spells CASSLAPSVANVLTS. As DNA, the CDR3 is TGTGCCAGCAGCTTAGCCCCCTCTGTGGCCAACGTCCTGACTTCC.

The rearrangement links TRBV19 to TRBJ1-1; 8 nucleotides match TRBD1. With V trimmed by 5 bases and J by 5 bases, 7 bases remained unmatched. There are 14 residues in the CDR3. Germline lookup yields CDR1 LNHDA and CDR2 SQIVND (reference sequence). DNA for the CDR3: TGTGCCAGTAGTCATTACAGGGGGGGAACTGAAGCTTTCTTT. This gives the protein CASSHYRGGTEAFF.

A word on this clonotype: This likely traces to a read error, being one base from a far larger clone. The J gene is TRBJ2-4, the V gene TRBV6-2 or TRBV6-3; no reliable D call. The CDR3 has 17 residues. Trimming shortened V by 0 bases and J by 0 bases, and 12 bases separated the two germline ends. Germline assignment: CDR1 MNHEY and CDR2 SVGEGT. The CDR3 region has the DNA TGTGCCAGCAGTTACTCGAACAACCTGGAAGCCAAAAACATTCAGTACTTC. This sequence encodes CASSYSNNLEAKNIQYF.

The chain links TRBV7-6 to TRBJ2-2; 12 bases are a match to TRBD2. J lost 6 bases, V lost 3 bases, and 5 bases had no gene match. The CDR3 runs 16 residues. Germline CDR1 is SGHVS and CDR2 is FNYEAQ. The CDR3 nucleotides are TGTGCCAGCAGCTTGGAGACTAGCGGGAGTCCCGGGGAGCTGTTTTTT. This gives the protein CASSLETSGSPGELFF.

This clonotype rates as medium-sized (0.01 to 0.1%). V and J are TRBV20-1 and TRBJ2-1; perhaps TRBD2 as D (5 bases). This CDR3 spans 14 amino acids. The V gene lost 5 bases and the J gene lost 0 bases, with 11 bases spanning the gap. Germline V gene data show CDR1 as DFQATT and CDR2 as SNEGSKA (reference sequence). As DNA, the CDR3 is TGCAGTGCTGTAGCGACCAGCTCCTACAATGAGCAGTTCTTC. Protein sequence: CSAVATSSYNEQFF.

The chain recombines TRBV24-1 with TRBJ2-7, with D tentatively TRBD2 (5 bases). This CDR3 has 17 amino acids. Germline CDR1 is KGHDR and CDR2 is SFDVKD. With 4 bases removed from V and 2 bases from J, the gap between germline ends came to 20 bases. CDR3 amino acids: CATSDKQRMRVPYEQYF. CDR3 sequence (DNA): TGTGCCACCAGTGACAAACAACGGATGAGGGTCCCCTACGAGCAGTACTTC.

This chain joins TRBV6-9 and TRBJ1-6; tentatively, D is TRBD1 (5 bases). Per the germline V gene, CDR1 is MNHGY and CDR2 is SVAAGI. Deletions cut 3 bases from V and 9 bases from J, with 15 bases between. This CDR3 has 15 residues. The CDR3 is CASSYDMGLGSPLHF. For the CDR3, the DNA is TGTGCCAGCAGTTACGATATGGGGCTGGGTTCACCCCTCCACTTT.

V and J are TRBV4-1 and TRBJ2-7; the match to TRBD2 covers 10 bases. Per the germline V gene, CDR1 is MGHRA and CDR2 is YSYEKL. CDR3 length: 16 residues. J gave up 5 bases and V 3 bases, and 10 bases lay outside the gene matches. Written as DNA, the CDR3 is TGCGCCAGCAGCCACACCGGACTAGCGGCGGCAAACGAGCAGTACTTC. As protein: CASSHTGLAAANEQYF.

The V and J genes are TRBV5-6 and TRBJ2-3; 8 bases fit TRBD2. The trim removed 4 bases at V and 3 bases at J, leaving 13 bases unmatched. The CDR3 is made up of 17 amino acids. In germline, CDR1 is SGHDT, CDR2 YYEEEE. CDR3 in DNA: TGTGCCAGCAGCCAAACACTGGGGACTAGGAATACAGATACGCAGTATTTT. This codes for CASSQTLGTRNTDTQYF. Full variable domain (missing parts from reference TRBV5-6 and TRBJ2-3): DAGVTQSPTHLIKTRGQQVTLRCSPKSGHDTVSWYQQALGQGPQFIFQYYEEEERQRGNFPDRFSGHQFPNYSSELNVNALLLGDSALYLCASSQTLGTRNTDTQYFGPGTRLTVL.

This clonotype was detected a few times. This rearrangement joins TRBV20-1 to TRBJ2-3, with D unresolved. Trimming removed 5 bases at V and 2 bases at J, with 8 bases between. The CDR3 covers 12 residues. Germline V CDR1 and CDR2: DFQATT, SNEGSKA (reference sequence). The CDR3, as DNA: TGCAGTGCTCCGGCGAACACAGATACGCAGTATTTT. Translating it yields CSAPANTDTQYF.

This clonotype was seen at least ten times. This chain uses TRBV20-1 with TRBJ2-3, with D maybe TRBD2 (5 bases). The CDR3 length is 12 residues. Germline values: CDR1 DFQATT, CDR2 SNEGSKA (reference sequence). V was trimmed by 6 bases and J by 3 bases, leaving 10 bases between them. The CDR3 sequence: CSAKDSTDTQYF. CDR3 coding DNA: TGCAGTGCGAAGGACTCTACAGATACGCAGTATTTT.

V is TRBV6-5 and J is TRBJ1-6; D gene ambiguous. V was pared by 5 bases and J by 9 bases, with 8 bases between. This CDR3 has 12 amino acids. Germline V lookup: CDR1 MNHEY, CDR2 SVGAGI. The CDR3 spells CASSPSFSPLHF. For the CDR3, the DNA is TGTGCCAGCAGTCCATCCTTTTCACCCCTCCACTTT.

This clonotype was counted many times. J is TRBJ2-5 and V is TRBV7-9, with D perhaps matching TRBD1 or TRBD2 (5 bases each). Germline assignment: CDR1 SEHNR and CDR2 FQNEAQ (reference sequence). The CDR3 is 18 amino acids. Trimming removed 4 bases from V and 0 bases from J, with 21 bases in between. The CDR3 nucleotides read TGTGCCAGCAGCTCACCTCTCAGAGGGGCCGACGACCAAGAGACCCAGTACTTC. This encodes CASSSPLRGADDQETQYF.